This T cell receptor (beta chain) originates from a study of CD8 T cells in ankylosing spondylitis. Whole-study findings and limits: There was a TCR beta motif, made of several highly homologous variants, that appeared characteristic of ankylosing spondylitis blood. A CD8+ phenotype characterized the disease-linked clones, which were relatively rare in peripheral blood. Significant enrichment of disease-linked clones was reportedly seen in matched ankylosing spondylitis synovial fluid.

Quantitative 5'-RACE was performed with molecular barcodes, and it yielded the TCR beta libraries. Via MiXCR, TCRdb re-called the 5' RACE reads, giving one row per CDR3 protein. The profile shows hundreds of thousands of distinct CDR3 sequences, 20% to 30% of them singletons. This clonotype was detected ten times or more. Its cognate antigen is unknown. Germline CDR1 reads SGHKS; CDR2 reads YYEKEE (reference sequence). There are 15 residues in the CDR3. V lost 2 bases and J lost 3; bases outside the gene matches: 0. The sequencing input was blood, either unsorted or a sorted T cell fraction (not recorded which). The sequence derives from a male donor with ankylosing spondylitis or in good health (not recorded which). V usage is TRBV5-5 and J usage is TRBJ2-2; 11 bases align to TRBD2. In DNA, the CDR3 is TGTGCCAGCAGCTTACTAGCGGGAGACACCGGGGAGCTGTTTTTT. Translation gives CASSLLAGDTGELFF.